This T cell receptor (beta chain) was captured by sequencing in a study of blood T cells in healthy people across ages. Germline values: CDR1 SGHAT, CDR2 FQNNGV. V was cut by 4 bases and J by 5 bases, with 11 bases left in between. The CDR3 runs 14 residues. A second about 6 to 12 cycle PCR used barcoded and J-beta primers. TCRdb re-derived calls from the 5' RACE reads in MiXCR, one entry per CDR3 protein. This table has 1.5 million to 2 million distinct CDR3 sequences, about 39% appearing once. The chain carries TRBV11-2 and TRBJ1-4; no reliable D call. Sequenced input: blood. This clonotype originated in a human donor in good health. The CDR3 sequence: CASSSPLLNEKLFF. The DNA of the CDR3 is TGTGCCAGCAGCTCTCCGTTGCTGAATGAAAAACTGTTTTTT.